The source of this TCR beta chain is a study of T cell changes during pregnancy in multiple sclerosis. Sequencing used immunoSEQ multiplex PCR; TCRdb keeps in-frame clones, though not all of them. This sample yields tens of thousands of clones, of which approximately 90% are seen a single time; 1.4% belongs to the top ten. With 7 bases removed from V and 2 bases from J, the gap between germline ends came to 15 bases. There are 14 residues in the CDR3. CDR1 is SNHLY and CDR2 is FYNNEI in the germline V gene. J is TRBJ2-7 and V is TRBV2; TRBD2 might be the D (5 bases). This clonotype was sampled from a female donor with multiple sclerosis, enrolled in a pregnancy study. Material: peripheral blood, obtained in the third trimester of pregnancy. The CDR3 region has the DNA TGTGCCAGCAAAGTCACCGGGGTCCCCTACGAGCAGTACTTC. Residues: CASKVTGVPYEQYF.